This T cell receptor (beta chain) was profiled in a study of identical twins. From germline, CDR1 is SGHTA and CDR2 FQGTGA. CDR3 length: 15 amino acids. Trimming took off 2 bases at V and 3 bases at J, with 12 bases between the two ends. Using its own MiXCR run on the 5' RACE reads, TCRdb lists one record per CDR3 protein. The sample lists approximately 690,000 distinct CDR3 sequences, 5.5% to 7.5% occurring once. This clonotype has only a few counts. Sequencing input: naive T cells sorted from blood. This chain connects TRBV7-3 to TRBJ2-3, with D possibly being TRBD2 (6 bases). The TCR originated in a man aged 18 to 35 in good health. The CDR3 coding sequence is TGTGCCAGCAGCTTACGGGGGACCCTTACAGATACGCAGTATTTT. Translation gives CASSLRGTLTDTQYF.